This paragraph reports one T cell receptor beta chain. It has no known antigen specificity. Base quality data are lacking; no much larger clone is found one base away. The germline V gene (reference sequence) yields PRHDT for CDR1 and FYEKMQ for CDR2. From the cysteine up to the phenylalanine, the CDR3 has a length of 15 residues. The kept DNA is CDR3 alone, 45 bases in frame from the first base. The junction carries 14 bases between V and J, which are trimmed by 4 bases and 7 bases respectively. TCR CDR3 regions were amplified from genomic DNA by multiplex PCR using the deep immunoSEQ assay. Genomic DNA extracted from each cell subset was distributed evenly over all wells of several immunoSEQ 96-well plates, and each plate served as one replicate. Each replicate PCR for sorted subsets received around 210 ng genomic DNA, equal to roughly 30,000 T cell genomes. Purified libraries were quantified with a Qubit 3.0 fluorometer, sized on a Bioanalyzer 2100, and re-quantified with the KAPA Library Quantification kit. Every immunoSEQ 96-well plate was sequenced on a dedicated single-read 150-cycle Illumina NextSeq 550 flow cell. For the original study's pipeline: Because only junctional sequences without quality scores were contained in the immunoSEQ output, filtering matching that applied to full-length reads could not be performed. Sequences were annotated with PyIR, a Python wrapper for IgBLAST v1.9, using IMGT germline references to assign V/J genes and CDR3. Reads were filtered out if the reads had weak V/J assignments (E-value above 1e-6), no CDR3, stop codons, out-of-frame junctions, or ambiguous translated residues. V3J clonotypes were defined as sequences sharing the same inferred V gene, J gene, and CDR3 amino acid sequence. Percentage overlap between repertoires was calculated by dividing the number of shared unique clonotypes by the size of the smaller repertoire. RTK rarefaction, the Chao1 estimator, and Recon v2.1 estimates of unobserved clonotypes were used to assess repertoire richness. OLGA was used to compute generation probabilities for all TCRbeta clonotypes that the gDNA method yielded from several donors. TCRdb obtained this table from immuneACCESS and retained in-frame rearrangements with V and J assigned. These tables miss some clones; where compared with another copy, unresolved V genes account for less than half of the shortfall, and the remainder is unexplained. The V and J calls and clone size are taken from that table; D and trimming were inferred from the DNA. Within this sample are about 2 million clones, with roughly 94% of them counted one time only. Of the sample, 0.9% to 1.4% falls within the top ten clones.

The sample comes from a study of shared clonotypes between healthy human individuals (dated by TCRdb to the early 2020s). Background for the entire study: Two women and three men aged 18 to 49 years were included in the cohort. For each donor, CD4 naive and CD4 memory were each run on three plates, CD8 naive on two plates, and CD8 memory on one plate. To estimate repertoire size and how much clonotype sharing occurs between individuals, the study deeply sequenced the blood TCR repertoires of 4 to 6 healthy adults. To increase sequencing depth and limit assay-specific biases, different laboratories used diverse techniques to prepare libraries and sequence TCR repertoires. Each donor's leukapheresis produced roughly between about 0.8 and 8.9 billion PBMCs.

CD8 naive samples were obtained by positive selection for CCR7 among CD45RO-negative cells, yielding a CD45RA+CCR7+ population from which TemRA cells were excluded. Healthy HIV-negative adults with no recently reported acute infections or vaccinations were included as donors. All donors were Caucasian adults living in Nashville, Tennessee, USA. Blood was collected by leukapheresis, and PBMCs were isolated by Ficoll-Histopaque density gradient centrifugation and then cryopreserved in liquid nitrogen vapor phase. Analytical flow cytometry was used to check the purity and quantity of each magnetically sorted T cell population. From each sorted fraction, genomic DNA was isolated and quantified by UV absorbance on a Nanodrop 2000c. Beyond this particular receptor, the publication reports: Based on pairwise subsampling, the degree of clonotype sharing among donors was expected to be affected by sequencing depth. Rarefaction of sorted-subset datasets indicated incomplete sequencing despite the large sequencing depth. Estimated clonotype richness was generally larger for naive than for memory subsets. Sharing across a few donors was observed for approximately 4.6% of naive CD4, under 4% of naive CD8, 2.3% of memory CD4, and roughly 0.4% of memory CD8 clonotypes. The small number of donors limited the genetic and exposure-history diversity represented. Compared with non-shared clonotypes, the clonotypes found in all four sorted-subset donors had higher generation probabilities. Sampling was restricted to blood, and TCR repertoires in tissue are likely to differ from TCR repertoires in blood.

The clonotype originates from a man between 18 and 29 years old in good health. The rearrangement combines TRBV13 with TRBJ1-6, with a tentative D gene TRBD1 over 6 matching bases. The sequenced sample consisted of naive CD8+ T cells sorted from blood. The intended sense of this specimen's cell subset or site label: CD45RA+CCR7+. The CDR3 region has the sequence CASSYGQIVNSPLHF. DNA sequence: TGTGCCAGCAGCTACGGACAGATTGTGAATTCACCCCTCCACTTT.